This TCR beta chain came from a study of T cell responses to AZD1222 COVID-19 vaccine (dated by TCRdb to 2020 to 2023). A note on the overall study: A total of 233 trial participants underwent TCR sequencing, of whom some 210 received two doses of AZD1222 and about 25 received two doses of the MenACWY control vaccine. Enrollment into the trials was organized by age into subgroups of 18-55, 56-69 and 70-plus years, and those subgroups contained approximately 160, 26 and 62 TCR-sequenced participants, respectively.

The time point label, read with the paper, signifies: about 28 days (+/-7) after the second vaccine dose. AZD1222 recipients with second doses at about 4 weeks or about 12 weeks were pooled, because spike-specific TCR depth and breadth did not differ between schedules. Samples from vaccinated people were obtained from the UK trials COV001 and COV002, which included a single-blind randomized controlled phase 2/3 trial of AZD1222 (ChAdOx1 nCoV-19) in healthy adults. For TCRbeta chain sequencing, PBMC samples from trial participants were taken at day 0 and at day 28 after the second dose. General study outcomes and caveats: Because no samples from the day 14 peak response were available, repertoires could be characterized only after the peak T cell response. Vaccine-associated CD4 TCRs spanned the whole spike protein, with dominant responses in regions 160-218 and 743-854. The 56-69-year group was small, and its depth increase did not reach significance, likely because of low power. Only a handful of AZD1222 recipients were SARS-CoV-2 seropositive at baseline, limiting conclusions about previously exposed vaccinees. Participants were mostly white British, with more females than males. The authors suggested clonal diversity may have been underestimated. Nearly half of unique spike-specific TCRs reportedly recognized epitopes outside regions mutated in the B.1.351 and B.1.1.7 variants. After two AZD1222 doses, both the breadth and the depth of spike-specific TCRs were significantly higher than at day 0 and than in MenACWY recipients.

For this clone: This receptor's antigen is unknown. Within one base of it there is no much larger clone, and no base qualities were kept. The same CDR3 can be traced to other DNA sequences in this sample.

The CDR3 regions of human TCRbeta chains were analyzed by immunosequencing. On the authors' methods: TCRs in the repertoires were compared against a reference library of SARS-CoV-2-specific TCRs that had been generated with the MIRA antigen-specificity platform. Breadth meant the fraction of unique TCRs that were SARS-CoV-2-associated, whereas depth meant the fraction of total T cells that were SARS-CoV-2-associated. Each spike-specific TCR was assigned to its reactive spike region and to a CD4 or CD8 class using the MIRA data. Log10-transformed breadth and depth values were compared by one-way ANOVA with Sidak's multiple comparisons tests. This is the immuneACCESS table as TCRdb keeps it, with only in-frame sequences that have V and J called. A part of the clones is gone; compared with another copy, unresolved V genes explain less than half, and the rest is unexplained. That table gives V, J and clone size, and the DNA gave D and trimming. For this sample the table gives fewer than 120,000 clones, of which over 85% were detected only once. 15% of the sample goes to the ten largest clones.

The input for sequencing was peripheral blood, taken 28 days after the second AZD1222 dose. The TCR sequence derives from an adult who received the AZD1222 COVID-19 vaccine.

The nucleotide sequence is TGTGCCAGCTCTCCTCTGGGCGACACTGAAGCTTTCTTT. Translation gives CASSPLGDTEAFF. In this chain, TRBV18 is recombined with TRBJ1-1; no D segment can be confidently identified. Reading from cysteine to phenylalanine, the CDR3 counts 13 amino acids. Only the CDR3 region is kept as DNA, spanning 39 bases read in frame from base 1. According to the germline V gene, CDR1 reads KGHSH and CDR2 reads LQKENI. Cut back by 6 bases and 3 bases, the V and J ends lie 11 bases apart.